This TCR beta chain appears in the sequencing data of a study of T cell responses to AZD1222 COVID-19 vaccine (dated by TCRdb to 2020 to 2022). Background on the whole study: AZD1222 recipients whose second dose came at about 4 weeks and those whose second dose came at about 12 weeks were combined into one group, since spike-specific TCR depth and breadth did not differ between the two schedules. A total of about 230 trial participants underwent TCR sequencing, of whom approximately 210 received two doses of AZD1222 and about 25 received two doses of the MenACWY control vaccine. Trial participants were enrolled into age subgroups of 18-55, 56-69 and 70-plus years, which contained 148, 28 and 57 TCR-sequenced participants, respectively.

The CDR3 starts with the cysteine, ends with the phenylalanine, and has 15 residues. Only CDR3 DNA remains: 45 bases, in frame from the first base. Sequences MGHRA (CDR1) and YSYEKL (CDR2) are obtained from the germline V gene. Trimming takes 4 bases off V and 2 bases off J; junction bases not matched to a gene: 4. According to the study, the label for this sample's time point signals: baseline before first vaccination. Vaccinee samples were obtained from the UK trials COV001 and COV002, which included a single-blind randomized controlled phase 2/3 trial of AZD1222 (ChAdOx1 nCoV-19) in healthy adults. For TCRbeta chain sequencing, PBMC samples from trial participants were taken at day 0 and at day 28 after the second dose. Summary of the overall study and its limitations: Participants were mostly white British, with more females than males. The authors suggested clonal diversity may have been underestimated. The 56-69-year group was small, and its depth increase did not reach significance, likely because of low power. Conclusions about previously exposed vaccinees are limited, since just 6 or 7 AZD1222 recipients were seropositive for SARS-CoV-2 at baseline. After two AZD1222 doses, both the breadth and the depth of spike-specific TCRs were significantly higher than at day 0 and than in MenACWY recipients. Reportedly, almost half of the unique spike-specific TCRs recognized epitopes lying outside the regions that are mutated in the B.1.351 and B.1.1.7 variants. Vaccine-associated CD4 TCRs spanned the whole spike protein, with dominant responses in regions 160-218 and 743-854. Because no day 14 peak-response samples were available, repertoires were characterized only after the peak T cell response.

As to this clone: This receptor's antigen is unknown. No clone much larger than this one lies a single base away; base qualities are absent.

The CDR3 regions of human TCRbeta chains were analyzed by immunosequencing. Per the original workflow: Repertoire TCRs were matched against a reference library of SARS-CoV-2-specific TCRs generated with the MIRA antigen-specificity platform. Breadth was defined as the fraction of unique TCRs that were SARS-CoV-2-associated. Depth was defined as the fraction of total T cells that were SARS-CoV-2-associated. Using the MIRA data, every spike-specific TCR was mapped to the spike region that the TCR reacted to and assigned to either a CD4 or a CD8 class. Log10-transformed breadth and depth values were compared by one-way ANOVA with Sidak's multiple comparisons tests. As stored in TCRdb, this immuneACCESS dataset retains in-frame rearrangements with V and J assigned. A fraction of the clones does not appear; measured against another copy, unresolved V genes explain less than half of the discrepancy, and the remainder lacks a known reason. Clone size and V and J calls were adopted from that table, with D and trimming inferred from the DNA. The sample table shows about 140,000 clones, and more than 85% are seen once. The leading ten clones occupy 5.1% of the sample.

The specimen comprised peripheral blood, sampled on day 0 of AZD1222 vaccination. The sequence links TRBV4-1 to TRBJ1-3; 8 middle bases align to TRBD1. The sequence derives from an adult in good health. In nucleotides, the sequence is TGCGCCAGCAGCCTGACAGGGGTCGCTGGAAACACCATATATTTT. It specifies CASSLTGVAGNTIYF.